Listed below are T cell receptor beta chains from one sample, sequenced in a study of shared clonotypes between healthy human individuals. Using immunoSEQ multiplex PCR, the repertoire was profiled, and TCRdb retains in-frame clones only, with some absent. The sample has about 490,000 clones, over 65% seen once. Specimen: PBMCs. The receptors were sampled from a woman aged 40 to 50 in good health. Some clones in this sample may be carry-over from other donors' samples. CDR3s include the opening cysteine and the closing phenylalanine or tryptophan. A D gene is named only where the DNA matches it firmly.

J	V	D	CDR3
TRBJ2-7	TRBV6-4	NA	CASSVADLVSHEQYF
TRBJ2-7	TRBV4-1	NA	CASSHAVLLYEQYF
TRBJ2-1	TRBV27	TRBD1	CASSLWDRGGEQFF
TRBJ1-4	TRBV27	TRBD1	CASSSLGTATNEKLFF
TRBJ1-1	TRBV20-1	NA	CRGLGGTEAFF
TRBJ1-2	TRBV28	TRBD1	CASSSPQGAGYGYTF
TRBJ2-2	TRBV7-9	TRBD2	CASSFGLAANTGELFF
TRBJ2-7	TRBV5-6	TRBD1	CAGSTPGQGNYEQYF
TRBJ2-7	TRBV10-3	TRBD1	CAISRDRGREEQYF
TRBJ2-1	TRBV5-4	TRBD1	CASSILGQGAVSYNEQFF
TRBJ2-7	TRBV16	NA	CASSQLAGPRGEQYF
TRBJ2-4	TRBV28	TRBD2	CASSGTRSGAKNIQYF
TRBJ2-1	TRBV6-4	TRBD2	CASSDSVAGGDEQFF
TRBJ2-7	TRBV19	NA	CASSRTASSYEQYF
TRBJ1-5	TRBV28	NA	CASSFWVQPQHF
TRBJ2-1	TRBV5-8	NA	CASSWGANEQFF
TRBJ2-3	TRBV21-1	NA	CATPLANTDTQYF
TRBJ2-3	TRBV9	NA	CASSVGPGLRTDTQYF
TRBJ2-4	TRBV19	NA	CASSIDFRARNIQYF
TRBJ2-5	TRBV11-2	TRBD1	CASSQGQGGQTQYF
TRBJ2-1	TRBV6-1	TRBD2	CASSESGRVYNEQFF
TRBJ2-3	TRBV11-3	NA	CASSLKGIGTDTQYF
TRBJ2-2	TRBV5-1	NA	CASSLGHTNTGELFF
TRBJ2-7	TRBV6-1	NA	CASSEVSREYF
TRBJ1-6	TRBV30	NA	CAWAEGENSPLHF
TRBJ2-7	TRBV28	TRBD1	CASSTHRGYEQYF
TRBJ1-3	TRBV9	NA	CASSVPGAGNTIYF
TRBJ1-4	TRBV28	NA	CATRMGTENEKLFF
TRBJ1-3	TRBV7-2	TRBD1	CASSLARTGVGNTIYF
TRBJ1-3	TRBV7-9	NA	CASSSDLYSGNTIYF
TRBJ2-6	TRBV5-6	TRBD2	CASSLDPGGANVLAF
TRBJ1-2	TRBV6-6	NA	CASSYTGNYGYTF
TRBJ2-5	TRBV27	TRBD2	CASSAFPGLAGEETQYF
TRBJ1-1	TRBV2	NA	CASSVYRSGEAFF
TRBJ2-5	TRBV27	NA	CASSPPRPETQYF
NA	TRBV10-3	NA	CAISGASGRALTDTQHF
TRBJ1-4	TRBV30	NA	CAWSSRGYEKLFF
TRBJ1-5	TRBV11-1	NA	CASSSGSNQPQHF
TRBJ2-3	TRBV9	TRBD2	CASSVPSGNTQYF
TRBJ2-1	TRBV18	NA	CASSPLARASHIIRQFF
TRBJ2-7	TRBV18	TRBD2	CASSPGTSGYEQYF
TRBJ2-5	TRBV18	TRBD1	CASSPLDRGETQYF
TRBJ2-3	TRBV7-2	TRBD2	CASSSGLAASTDTQYF
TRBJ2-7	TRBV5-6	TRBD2	CASSLSASGPRSYEQYF